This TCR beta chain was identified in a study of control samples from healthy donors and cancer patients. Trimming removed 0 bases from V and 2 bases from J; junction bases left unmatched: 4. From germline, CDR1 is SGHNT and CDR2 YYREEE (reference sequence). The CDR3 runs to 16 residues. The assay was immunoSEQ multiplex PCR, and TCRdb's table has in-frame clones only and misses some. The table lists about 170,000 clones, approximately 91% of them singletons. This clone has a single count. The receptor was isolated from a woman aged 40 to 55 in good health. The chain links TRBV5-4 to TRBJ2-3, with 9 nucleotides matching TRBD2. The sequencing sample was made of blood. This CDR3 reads CASSLGLAGITDTQYF. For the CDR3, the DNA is TGTGCCAGCAGCTTGGGTCTAGCGGGGATCACAGATACGCAGTATTTT.